The clone carrying this TCR beta chain was observed once. Its antigen is still unknown. The sample comes from a study of T cell responses to AZD1222 COVID-19 vaccine. Points from the study as a whole: The study identified only six AZD1222 recipients as seropositive at baseline. Rises in breadth and depth of Spike-specific TCRs came after two AZD1222 doses. Females outnumbered males among donors, who were mostly white British; clonal diversity was possibly underestimated. Across spike, vaccine-associated CD4 TCRs were found, dominant at 160-218 and 743-854.

The CDR3 loop spans 16 amino acids. V was clipped by 4 bases and J by 2 bases, with 15 bases between them. Germline V lookup: CDR1 SGHRS, CDR2 YFSETQ. Using immunoSEQ multiplex PCR, the repertoire was profiled, and TCRdb retains in-frame clones only, with some absent. Seen here are 100,000 to 150,000 clones, 90% to 95% observed once, and the top ten hold approximately 1.6%. This chain uses TRBV5-1 with TRBJ2-2, with a possible D match to TRBD1 (6 bases). Sequenced here: peripheral blood, sampled on day 0 of AZD1222 vaccination. This clonotype was obtained from an adult in good health. CDR3 region: CASSRLGQTNTGELFF. For the CDR3, the DNA is TGCGCCAGCAGCCGCCTCGGACAGACCAACACCGGGGAGCTGTTTTTT.